This TCR beta chain was identified in a study of control samples from healthy donors and cancer patients. The CDR3 length is 15 residues. CDR1 is SGHAT, CDR2 FQNNGV, per germline. The data were produced by immunoSEQ multiplex PCR, yet TCRdb's version contains in-frame clones alone and is incomplete. Of some 37,000 clones listed, about 93% were seen once; the top ten hold roughly 3.5%. Concerning this clone itself: A junction end diverges from the germline sequence, so it may reflect a read error.

The V gene is TRBV11-2, the J gene TRBJ2-1; 8 nucleotides match TRBD2. The TCR comes from a woman aged 45-60 years in good health. Material for sequencing was blood. The CDR3: CASTLSGGSYNEQFF. The CDR3 nucleotides are TGTGCCAGCACCTTAAGCGGGGGTTCCTACAATGAGCAGTTCTTC.